These 6 T cell receptor beta chains came from one sample sequenced in a study of CD8+CD57+ T cells in acquired aplastic anemia. Genomic DNA, the template, was used for profiling of the TCR beta VDJ and CDR3. TCRdb reprocessed the reads via MiXCR and lists one record per CDR3 protein. The table lists 60,000 or so distinct CDR3 sequences, over 45% of them singletons. Sequencing was performed on sorted CD4+, CD8+, or CD8+CD57+ T cells (not recorded which) from PBMCs. The receptors come from a human donor in good health, serving as a control.

This clonotype showed up many times. The chain employs TRBV30 and TRBJ2-2; D gene unclear. Germline CDR1 is GTSNPN and CDR2 is SVGIG (reference sequence). With 4 bases removed from V and 4 bases from J, the gap between germline ends came to 10 bases. The CDR3 length is 13 residues. CDR3 nucleotide sequence: TGTGCCTGGACTCTAGGACGCACCGGGGAGCTGTTTTTT. Amino acids: CAWTLGRTGELFF.

The V and J genes are TRBV4-3 and TRBJ1-6, with D possibly matching TRBD1 (6 bases). This CDR3 is built from 15 residues. V was pared by 0 bases and J by 9 bases, with 12 bases between. CDR1 and CDR2 from the germline V gene are LGHNA and YSLEER. CDR3 loop: CASSQDGGGRSPLHF. Here the CDR3 DNA reads TGCGCCAGCAGCCAAGATGGGGGGGGGCGTTCACCCCTCCACTTT.

This clonotype was detected once. DNA of the CDR3: TGTGCCAGCAGTCTCCTGGCGGGAGGCGTCACAGATACGCAGTATTTT. Amino acid sequence: CASSLLAGGVTDTQYF. The chain combines TRBV25-1 with TRBJ2-3; TRBD2 agrees at 8 bases. The germline CDR1 and CDR2 sequences are MGHDK and SYGVNS. V gave up 5 bases and J gave up 2 bases; unmatched junction bases: 9. The CDR3 runs 16 residues. Using reference TRBV25-1 and TRBJ2-3 for the parts outside the CDR3, the full variable domain is EADIYQTPRYLVIGTGKKITLECSQTMGHDKMYWYQQDPGMELHLIHYSYGVNSTEKGDLSSESTVSRIRTEHFPLTLESARPSHTSQYLCASSLLAGGVTDTQYFGPGTRLTVL.

Points on this clonotype: A much larger clone sits a single nucleotide away, making a read error possible. The CDR3 sequence is CASSEDGSQETQYF. CDR3 nucleotide sequence: TGTGCCAGCAGTGAGGACGGGAGCCAAGAGACCCAGTACTTC. The chain links TRBV2 to TRBJ2-5, with D perhaps matching TRBD2 (6 bases). V lost 3 bases to trimming and J lost 1 base, with 9 bases between them. The CDR3 runs to 14 residues. The germline V gene encodes CDR1 SNHLY and CDR2 FYNNEI. Full variable domain (remainder filled in from reference TRBV2 and TRBJ2-5): EPEVTQTPSHQVTQMGQEVILRCVPISNHLYFYWYRQILGQKVEFLVSFYNNEISEKSEIFDDQFSVERPDGSNFTLKIRSTKLEDSAMYFCASSEDGSQETQYFGPGTRLLVL.

The rearrangement links TRBV10-3 to TRBJ1-1; D is undetermined. CDR3 length: 14 amino acids. V lost 6 bases and J 2 bases, leaving 13 bases between the germline ends. Germline loops: CDR1 ENHRY, CDR2 SYGVKD. The CDR3 here is CAISHTASNTEAFF. The CDR3, as DNA: TGTGCCATCAGCCACACAGCGTCTAACACTGAAGCTTTCTTT.

At least ten counts were recorded for this clonotype. The chain links TRBV19 to TRBJ1-5; 9 nucleotides align to TRBD1. Germline V lookup: CDR1 LNHDA, CDR2 SQIVND (reference sequence). Losses at the gene ends were 4 bases for V and 6 bases for J; bases not matched to a gene: 7. The CDR3 runs to 15 residues. CDR3 region: CASSTGTGRLQPQHF. In nucleotides, the CDR3 is TGTGCCAGTAGTACCGGGACAGGGAGGCTTCAGCCCCAGCATTTT.